This T cell receptor (beta chain) was recovered during a study of blood T cell repertoires in COVID-19. Germline CDR1 reads MRHNA; CDR2 reads SNTAGT. This CDR3 contains 15 residues. Trimming took off 4 bases at V and 0 bases at J, with 7 bases between the two ends. Participant reports of clinical history set cohort assignment. Source study methods: From reference gene primer amplification, estimates of nucleated cell counts were derived. Assay used: immunoSEQ multiplex PCR; TCRdb lists only in-frame clones, some missing. Clone size and the V and J calls come from that table; the DNA yielded D and trimming. The sample holds over 200,000 clones, 85% to 90% seen once.

This receptor was obtained from a young man who had recovered from COVID-19. The chain links TRBV6-4 to TRBJ2-6, with D possibly matching TRBD1 (5 bases). Sequences were obtained from PBMCs or T cells enriched from blood (not recorded which). The CDR3: CASSAQASGANVLTF. In DNA form, the CDR3 reads TGTGCCAGCAGTGCACAGGCCTCTGGGGCCAACGTCCTGACTTTC.